This T cell receptor (beta chain) comes out of a study of sequential checkpoint blockade in melanoma. CDR3 length: 16 amino acids. CDR1 is MNHGY, CDR2 SAAAGT, per germline. Trimming removed 8 bases from V and 2 bases from J, with 20 bases in between. Produced via immunoSEQ multiplex PCR; TCRdb's table is partial and in-frame only. The data contain several thousand clones, approximately 21% of them singletons. Treatment here: randomized to nivolumab then ipilimumab (arm A) or the reverse (arm B). No patient had prior DNA-damaging chemotherapy. This clonotype originated in a human donor with melanoma. The specimen was tumor tissue (inferred from file names), collected from a patient given nivolumab and ipilimumab in sequence. The rearrangement joins TRBV6-8 to TRBJ2-3; D may be TRBD2 (6 bases). This CDR3 is CASAVSSGELTDTQYF. Written as DNA, the CDR3 is TGTGCCAGCGCCGTGTCGTCGGGGGAACTCACAGATACGCAGTATTTT.